This entry lists 13 T cell receptor beta chains sequenced from one sample in a study of cytomegalovirus exposure and HLA in healthy donors. The PCR made use of 60 Vbeta and 13 Jbeta primers. Assay: immunoSEQ multiplex PCR; the TCRdb copy retains only in-frame clones and omits some. The sample lists around 99,000 clones; around 73% were seen once. The sample consisted of PBMCs. The receptors stem from a man aged 30 to 45 in good health and CMV-seronegative.

Only one count was recorded for this clone. The chain couples TRBV10-3 to TRBJ2-7, with a weak D call TRBD2 (5 bases). There are 14 residues in the CDR3. The V end was cut by 2 bases, the J end by 5 bases, with 13 bases between. Germline lookup yields CDR1 ENHRY and CDR2 SYGVKD. CDR3 amino acids: CAISEVSGGDEQYF. The CDR3 DNA reads as TGTGCCATCAGTGAGGTCAGCGGTGGGGACGAGCAGTACTTC.

This sequence joins TRBV6-1 and TRBJ2-7; 10 bases line up with TRBD1. The germline V gene has CDR1 MNHNS and CDR2 SASEGT. CDR3 length equals 12 residues. V shed 5 bases, J shed 6 bases, and the junction held 1 base outside the gene matches. DNA of the CDR3: TGTGCCAGCAGTAGGGACAGGGGCGAGCAGTACTTC. It is translated as CASSRDRGEQYF.

J is TRBJ2-1 and V is TRBV27; the D gene is possibly TRBD2 (7 bases). This CDR3 spans 16 amino acids. The germline gives CDR1 MNHEY, CDR2 SMNVEV (reference sequence). V shed 3 bases and J shed 1 base, with 13 bases lying between them. This chain's CDR3 is CASSFPGGLSYNEQFF. The CDR3 region has the DNA TGTGCCAGCAGTTTCCCCGGGGGGCTGTCCTACAATGAGCAGTTCTTC.

This chain connects TRBV2 to TRBJ2-5; TRBD1 agrees at 7 bases. Trimming at V came to 4 bases and at J to 3 bases, leaving 2 bases not matched to a gene. Germline values: CDR1 SNHLY, CDR2 FYNNEI. The CDR3 has 13 amino acids. The CDR3 DNA is TGTGCCAGCAGTGTCGGGACAGAAGAGACCCAGTACTTC. Translated, it gives CASSVGTEETQYF. The full variable domain, rest sourced from reference TRBV2 and TRBJ2-5, is EPEVTQTPSHQVTQMGQEVILRCVPISNHLYFYWYRQILGQKVEFLVSFYNNEISEKSEIFDDQFSVERPDGSNFTLKIRSTKLEDSAMYFCASSVGTEETQYFGPGTRLLVL.

This clone showed up just a few times. The CDR3 region is CASSVGGSGTGELFF. The CDR3 nucleotides are TGTGCCAGCAGCGTAGGAGGGTCTGGCACCGGGGAGCTGTTTTTT. The chain is built from TRBV9 and TRBJ2-2; D is possibly TRBD2 (5 bases). This CDR3 is built from 15 residues. V was shortened by 0 bases and J by 4 bases, with 10 bases between the two germline ends. Germline values: CDR1 SGDLS, CDR2 YYNGEE.

This chain uses TRBV5-4 with TRBJ1-5, with D hard to call. The V and J ends lost 0 bases and 2 bases respectively, with 9 bases between them. The germline V gene encodes CDR1 SGHNT and CDR2 YYREEE (reference sequence). CDR3 size: 15 residues. The CDR3 DNA follows: TGTGCCAGCAGCTTGGATCGGGGTGGCAATCAGCCCCAGCATTTT. Translated: CASSLDRGGNQPQHF.

The CDR3 protein is CASSLGAGRDTDTQYF. The DNA for the CDR3 is TGTGCCAGCAGCTTGGGAGCAGGCCGAGACACAGATACGCAGTATTTT. The V and J genes are TRBV7-7 and TRBJ2-3; D perhaps matches TRBD2 (5 bases). The germline V and J ends were trimmed by 3 bases and 2 bases, with 15 bases remaining between them. The CDR3 is 16 amino acids. Germline CDR1 is SSHAT and CDR2 is FNYEAQ (reference sequence).

The chain uses TRBV28 and TRBJ2-7; 12 bases agree with TRBD1. J lost 6 bases, V lost 7 bases, and 4 bases had no gene match. CDR3 length equals 13 residues. The germline V gene encodes CDR1 MDHEN and CDR2 SYDVKM. CDR3: CASNRDRGREQYF. The CDR3 DNA sequence: TGTGCCAGCAACCGGGACAGGGGGCGCGAGCAGTACTTC. Drawing the rest from reference TRBV28 and TRBJ2-7, the complete variable domain is DVKVTQSSRYLVKRTGEKVFLECVQDMDHENMFWYRQDPGLGLRLIYFSYDVKMKEKGDIPEGYSVSREKKERFSLILESASTNQTSMYLCASNRDRGREQYFGPGTRLTVT.

This clone was found once. The chain couples TRBV6-1 to TRBJ1-4; weak D call: TRBD1 (6 bases). Trimming removed 0 bases at V and 8 bases at J, with 16 bases between. The CDR3 extends over 16 amino acids. Germline V gives CDR1 MNHNS, CDR2 SASEGT. The CDR3 DNA sequence: TGTGCCAGCAGTGAAGCTGGCTACAGGGTTTTGGAAAAACTGTTTTTT. This sequence encodes CASSEAGYRVLEKLFF.

The V and J genes are TRBV28 and TRBJ2-7, with TRBD1 matching over 9 bases. The length of the CDR3 is 14 residues. The germline CDR1 and CDR2 sequences are MDHEN and SYDVKM. J was trimmed by 2 bases and V by 6 bases; bases with no gene match: 5. The CDR3 DNA reads as TGTGCCAGCAGAGGGGACAGGGCGCCCTACGAGCAGTACTTC. Translation: CASRGDRAPYEQYF.

The V call is TRBV14, the J call TRBJ1-2, with D perhaps TRBD1 (5 bases). Trimming stripped 0 bases from V and 2 bases from J, with 10 bases between. The CDR3 runs 15 residues. From germline, CDR1 is SGHDN and CDR2 FVKESK. The CDR3 protein is CASSQDLAGNYGYTF. The CDR3 DNA reads as TGTGCCAGCAGCCAAGATCTCGCAGGGAACTATGGCTACACCTTC.

This clone was seen more than once but under ten times. The chain links TRBV6-6 to TRBJ1-5, with D unresolved. CDR3 size: 15 residues. V lost 2 bases, J lost 2 bases, and 10 bases lay in between. The V gene's germline CDR1 is MNHNY and CDR2 SVGAGI (reference sequence). As DNA, the CDR3 is TGTGCCAGCAGTTACAAACCCGGGGGCAATCAGCCCCAGCATTTT. Protein: CASSYKPGGNQPQHF.

This chain uses TRBV2 with TRBJ2-2; TRBD1 matches at 7 bases. Germline V gene lookup returns CDR1 SNHLY and CDR2 FYNNEI. This CDR3 has 16 residues. J lost 0 bases, V lost 1 base, and 2 bases had no gene match. Written as DNA, the CDR3 is TGTGCCAGCAGTGAAGGACAGGGCGCGAACACCGGGGAGCTGTTTTTT. This codes for CASSEGQGANTGELFF.